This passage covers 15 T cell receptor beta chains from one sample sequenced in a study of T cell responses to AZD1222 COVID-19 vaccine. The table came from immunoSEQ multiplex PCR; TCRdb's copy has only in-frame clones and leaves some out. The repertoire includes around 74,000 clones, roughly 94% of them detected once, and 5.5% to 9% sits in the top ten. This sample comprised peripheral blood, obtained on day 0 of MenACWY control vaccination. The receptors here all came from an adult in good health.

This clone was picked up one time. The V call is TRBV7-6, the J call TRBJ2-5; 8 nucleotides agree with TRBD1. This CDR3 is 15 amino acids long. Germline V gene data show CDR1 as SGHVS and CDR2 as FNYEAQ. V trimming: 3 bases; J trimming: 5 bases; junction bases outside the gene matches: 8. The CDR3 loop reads CASSLVAGGFETQYF. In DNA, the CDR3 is TGTGCCAGCAGCTTGGTGGCAGGGGGCTTCGAGACCCAGTACTTC.

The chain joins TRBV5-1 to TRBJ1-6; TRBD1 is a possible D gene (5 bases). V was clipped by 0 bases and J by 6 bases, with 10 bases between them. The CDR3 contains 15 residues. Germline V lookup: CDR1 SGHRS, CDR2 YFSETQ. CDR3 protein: CASSLDLGANSPLHF. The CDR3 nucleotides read TGCGCCAGCAGCTTGGATCTCGGGGCTAATTCACCCCTCCACTTT.

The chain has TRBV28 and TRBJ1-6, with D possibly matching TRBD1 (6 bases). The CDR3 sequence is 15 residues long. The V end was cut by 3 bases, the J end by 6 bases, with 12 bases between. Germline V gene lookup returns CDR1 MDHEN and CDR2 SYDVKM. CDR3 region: CASSFQRGINSPLHF. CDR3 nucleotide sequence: TGTGCCAGCAGTTTTCAAAGGGGGATTAATTCACCCCTCCACTTT.

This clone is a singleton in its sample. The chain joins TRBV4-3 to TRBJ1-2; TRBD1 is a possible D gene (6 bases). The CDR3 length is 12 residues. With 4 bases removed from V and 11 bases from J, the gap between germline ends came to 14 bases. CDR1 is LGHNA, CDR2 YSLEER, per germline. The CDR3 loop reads CASSRDATGYTF. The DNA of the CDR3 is TGCGCCAGCAGCCGAGACGCGACAGGATACACCTTC.

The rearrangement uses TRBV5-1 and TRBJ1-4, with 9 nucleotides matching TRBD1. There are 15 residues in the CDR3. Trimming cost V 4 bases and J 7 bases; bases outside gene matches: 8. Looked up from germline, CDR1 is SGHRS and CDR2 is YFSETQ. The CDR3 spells CASSRENRGPEKLFF. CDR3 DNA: TGCGCCAGCAGCCGGGAGAACAGGGGGCCTGAAAAACTGTTTTTT.

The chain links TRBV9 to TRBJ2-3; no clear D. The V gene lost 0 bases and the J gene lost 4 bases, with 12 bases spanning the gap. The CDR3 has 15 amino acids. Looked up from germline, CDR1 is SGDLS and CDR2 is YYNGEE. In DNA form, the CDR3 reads TGTGCCAGCAGCGTAGCTACTGGGATCTCAGATACGCAGTATTTT. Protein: CASSVATGISDTQYF.

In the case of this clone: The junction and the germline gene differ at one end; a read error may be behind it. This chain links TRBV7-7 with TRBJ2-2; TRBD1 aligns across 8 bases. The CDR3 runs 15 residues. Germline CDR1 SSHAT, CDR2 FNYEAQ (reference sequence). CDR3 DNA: TGTGCTAGCAGCTTTGGGACAGGGAACACCGGGGAGCTGTTTTTT. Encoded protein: CASSFGTGNTGELFF.

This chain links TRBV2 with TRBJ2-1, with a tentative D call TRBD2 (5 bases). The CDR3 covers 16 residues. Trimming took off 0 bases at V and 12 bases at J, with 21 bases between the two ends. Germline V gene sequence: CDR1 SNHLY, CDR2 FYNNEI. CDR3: CASSEAEGPGLLGQFF. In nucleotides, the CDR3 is TGTGCCAGCAGTGAAGCAGAGGGCCCCGGGCTCTTGGGGCAGTTCTTC.

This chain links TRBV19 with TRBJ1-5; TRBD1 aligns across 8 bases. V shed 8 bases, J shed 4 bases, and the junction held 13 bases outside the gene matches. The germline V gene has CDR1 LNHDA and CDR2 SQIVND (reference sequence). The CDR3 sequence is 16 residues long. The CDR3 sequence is CASLGTRQGMNQPQHF. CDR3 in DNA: TGTGCCAGTCTGGGGACCCGACAGGGGATGAATCAGCCCCAGCATTTT.

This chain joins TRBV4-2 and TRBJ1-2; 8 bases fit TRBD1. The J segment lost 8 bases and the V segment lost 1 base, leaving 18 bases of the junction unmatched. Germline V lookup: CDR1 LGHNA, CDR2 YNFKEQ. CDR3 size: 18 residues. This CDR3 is CASSQGAGQGGPPGGYTF. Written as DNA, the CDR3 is TGTGCCAGCAGCCAAGGCGCCGGACAGGGAGGCCCACCGGGCGGCTACACCTTC.

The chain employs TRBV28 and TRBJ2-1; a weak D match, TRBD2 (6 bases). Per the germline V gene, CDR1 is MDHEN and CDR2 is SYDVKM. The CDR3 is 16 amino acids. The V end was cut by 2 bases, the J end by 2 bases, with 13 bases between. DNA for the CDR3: TGTGCCAGCAGTTTAGTTGGCGGGGCCCCCTACAATGAGCAGTTCTTC. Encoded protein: CASSLVGGAPYNEQFF.

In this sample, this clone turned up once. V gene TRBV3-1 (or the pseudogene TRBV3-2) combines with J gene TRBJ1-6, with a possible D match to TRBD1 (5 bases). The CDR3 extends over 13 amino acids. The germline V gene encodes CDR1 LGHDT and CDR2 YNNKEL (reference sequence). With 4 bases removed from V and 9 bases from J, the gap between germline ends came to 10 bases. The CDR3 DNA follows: TGTGCCAGCAGCCCGGACATCGCTTCACCCCTCCACTTT. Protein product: CASSPDIASPLHF.

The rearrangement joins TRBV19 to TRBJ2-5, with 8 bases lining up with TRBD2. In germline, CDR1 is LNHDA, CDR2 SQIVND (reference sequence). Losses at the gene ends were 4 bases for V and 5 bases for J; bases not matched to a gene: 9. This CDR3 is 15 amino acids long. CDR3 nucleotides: TGTGCCAGTAGTAATAGCGGGGTCAAGAGGGAGACCCAGTACTTC. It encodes CASSNSGVKRETQYF.

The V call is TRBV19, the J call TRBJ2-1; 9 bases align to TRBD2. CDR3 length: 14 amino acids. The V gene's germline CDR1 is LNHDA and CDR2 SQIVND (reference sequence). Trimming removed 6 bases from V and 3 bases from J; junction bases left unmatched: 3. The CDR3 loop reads CASSRLADYNEQFF. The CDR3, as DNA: TGTGCCAGTAGCCGACTAGCGGACTACAATGAGCAGTTCTTC. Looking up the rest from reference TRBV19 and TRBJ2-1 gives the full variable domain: DGGITQSPKYLFRKEGQNVTLSCEQNLNHDAMYWYRQDPGQGLRLIYYSQIVNDFQKGDIAEGYSVSREKKESFPLTVTSAQKNPTAFYLCASSRLADYNEQFFGPGTRLTVL.

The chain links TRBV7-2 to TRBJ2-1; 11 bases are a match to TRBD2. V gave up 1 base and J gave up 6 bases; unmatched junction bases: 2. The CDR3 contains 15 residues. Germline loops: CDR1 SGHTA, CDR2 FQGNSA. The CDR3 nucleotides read TGTGCCAGCAGCTTAGGTGGGACTAGCGGCAATGAGCAGTTCTTC. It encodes CASSLGGTSGNEQFF.